Below, one T cell receptor (beta chain) is given with its context. Sequencing used immunoSEQ multiplex PCR; TCRdb keeps in-frame clones, though not all of them. The table shows 95,000 or so clones, with roughly 90% occurring only once. This entry is derived from a study of T cell responses to AZD1222 COVID-19 vaccine. The CDR3 is made up of 17 amino acids. Germline assignment: CDR1 LNHDA and CDR2 SQIVND (reference sequence). The V gene end was trimmed by 5 bases and the J gene end by 1 base; junction bases not matched to a gene: 8. The chain employs TRBV19 and TRBJ2-2, with 9 bases that match TRBD2. The source material was peripheral blood, sampled 28 days after the second AZD1222 dose. The sequence derives from an adult who received the AZD1222 COVID-19 vaccine. CDR3 bases: TGTGCCAGTAGTCCCCGTAGCGGGAGAGGGAACACCGGGGAGCTGTTTTTT. Translated: CASSPRSGRGNTGELFF.